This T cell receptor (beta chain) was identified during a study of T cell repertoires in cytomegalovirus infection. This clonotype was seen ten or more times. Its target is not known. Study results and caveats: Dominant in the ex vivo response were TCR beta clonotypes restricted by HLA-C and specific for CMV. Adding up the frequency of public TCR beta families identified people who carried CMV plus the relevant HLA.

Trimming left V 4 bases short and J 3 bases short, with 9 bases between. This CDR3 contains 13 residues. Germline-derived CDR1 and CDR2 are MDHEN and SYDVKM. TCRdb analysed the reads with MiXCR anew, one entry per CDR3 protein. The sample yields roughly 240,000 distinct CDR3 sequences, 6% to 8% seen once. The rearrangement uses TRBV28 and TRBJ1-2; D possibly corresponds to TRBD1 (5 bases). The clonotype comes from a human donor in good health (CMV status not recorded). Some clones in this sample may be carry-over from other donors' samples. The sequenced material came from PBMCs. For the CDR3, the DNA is TGTGCCAGCAGTTGGGGGATCGACTATGGCTACACCTTC. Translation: CASSWGIDYGYTF.